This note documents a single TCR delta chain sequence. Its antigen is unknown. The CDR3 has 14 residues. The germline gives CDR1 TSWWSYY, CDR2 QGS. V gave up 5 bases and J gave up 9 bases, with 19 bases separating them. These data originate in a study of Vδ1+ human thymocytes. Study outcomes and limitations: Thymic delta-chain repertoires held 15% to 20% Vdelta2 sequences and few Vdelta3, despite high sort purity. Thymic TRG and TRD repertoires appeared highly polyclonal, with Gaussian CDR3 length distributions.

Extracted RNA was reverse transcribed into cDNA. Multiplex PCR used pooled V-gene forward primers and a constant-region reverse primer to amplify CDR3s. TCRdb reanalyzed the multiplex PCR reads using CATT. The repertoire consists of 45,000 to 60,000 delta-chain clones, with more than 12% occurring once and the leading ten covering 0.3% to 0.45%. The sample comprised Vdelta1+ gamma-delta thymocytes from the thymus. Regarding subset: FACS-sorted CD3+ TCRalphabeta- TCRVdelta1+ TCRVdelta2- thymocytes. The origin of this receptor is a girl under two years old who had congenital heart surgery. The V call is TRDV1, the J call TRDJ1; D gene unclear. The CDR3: CALGKKSRRGELIF. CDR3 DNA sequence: TGTGCTCTTGGGAAAAAGTCCCGGAGAGGGGAACTCATCTTT.